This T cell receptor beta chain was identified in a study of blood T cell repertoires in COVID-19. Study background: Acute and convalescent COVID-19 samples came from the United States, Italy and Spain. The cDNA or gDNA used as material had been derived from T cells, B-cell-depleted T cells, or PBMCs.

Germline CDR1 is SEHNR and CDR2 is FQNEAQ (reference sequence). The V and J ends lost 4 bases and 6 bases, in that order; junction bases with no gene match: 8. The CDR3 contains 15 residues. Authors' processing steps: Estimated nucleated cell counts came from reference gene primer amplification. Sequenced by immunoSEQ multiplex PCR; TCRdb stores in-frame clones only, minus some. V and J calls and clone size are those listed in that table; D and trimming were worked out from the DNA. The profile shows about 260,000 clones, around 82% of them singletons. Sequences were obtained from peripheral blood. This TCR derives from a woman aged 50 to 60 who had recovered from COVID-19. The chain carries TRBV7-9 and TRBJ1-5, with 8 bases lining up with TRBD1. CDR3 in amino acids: CASSSSGGMGQPQHF. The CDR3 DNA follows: TGTGCCAGCAGCTCTTCAGGGGGCATGGGTCAGCCCCAGCATTTT.